This TCR beta chain was profiled in a study of T cell changes during pregnancy in multiple sclerosis. Germline values: CDR1 SGHRS, CDR2 YFSETQ. CDR3 length: 16 amino acids. Germline trimming cut 0 bases from V and 7 bases from J; bases unmatched to any gene: 6. The assay was immunoSEQ multiplex PCR, and TCRdb's table has in-frame clones only and misses some. This sample has about 75,000 clones, with just over 90% found just once. The chain joins TRBV5-1 to TRBJ2-1; 11 bases are shared with TRBD2. This sequence was found in a female donor with multiple sclerosis, enrolled in a pregnancy study. The sequences come from CD4+ T cells from peripheral blood mononuclear cells, collected before pregnancy. The CDR3 protein is CASSLGLAGKRNEQFF. Written as DNA, the CDR3 is TGCGCCAGCAGCTTGGGACTAGCGGGAAAAAGGAATGAGCAGTTCTTC.